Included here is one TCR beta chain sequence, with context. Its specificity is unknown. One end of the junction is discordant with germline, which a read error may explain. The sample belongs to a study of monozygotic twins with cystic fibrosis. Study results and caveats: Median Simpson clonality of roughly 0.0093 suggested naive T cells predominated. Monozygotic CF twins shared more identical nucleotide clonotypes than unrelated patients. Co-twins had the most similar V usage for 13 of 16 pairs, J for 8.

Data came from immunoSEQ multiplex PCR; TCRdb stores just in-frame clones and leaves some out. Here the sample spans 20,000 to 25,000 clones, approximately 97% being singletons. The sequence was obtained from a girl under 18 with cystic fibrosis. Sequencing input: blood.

CDR3 nucleotides: TGTGCCAGCAGTTACTCGACCGGGACTAGTGAAAAACTGTTTTTT. Its translation is CASSYSTGTSEKLFF. The chain joins TRBV6-6 to TRBJ1-4, with TRBD1 as a possible D gene (5 bases). Germline assignment: CDR1 MNHNY and CDR2 SVGAGI (reference sequence). This CDR3 contains 15 residues.